Many counts were recorded for the clone carrying this T cell receptor beta chain. Antigen: not known. This specimen belongs to a study of T-cell reconstitution after alpha-beta-depleted transplantation in children. Notes on the study in general: Expanded graft clones numbering several hundred reportedly gave rise to alpha-beta T cells about two months after transplant.

CDR1 and CDR2 (germline): ENHRY, SYGVKD. This CDR3 is built from 13 residues. The V and J ends lost 5 bases and 4 bases respectively, with 12 bases between them. Unique molecular identifiers featured in how the TCRbeta library was prepared. TCRdb redid the calling of the PCR reads with MiXCR, one entry per CDR3 protein. The sample records about 200,000 distinct CDR3 sequences, just under 6.5% being singletons. The clonotype was recovered from a girl under two years old with combined immunodeficiency, due to receive a stem cell transplant. J is TRBJ2-7 and V is TRBV10-3; D gene ambiguous. The sequencing here drew on PBMCs, taken before TCRalphabeta/CD19-depleted stem cell transplant. The CDR3 DNA follows: TGTGCCATCAGTACTATCCTGGGATACGAGCAGTACTTC. Translating gives CAISTILGYEQYF.